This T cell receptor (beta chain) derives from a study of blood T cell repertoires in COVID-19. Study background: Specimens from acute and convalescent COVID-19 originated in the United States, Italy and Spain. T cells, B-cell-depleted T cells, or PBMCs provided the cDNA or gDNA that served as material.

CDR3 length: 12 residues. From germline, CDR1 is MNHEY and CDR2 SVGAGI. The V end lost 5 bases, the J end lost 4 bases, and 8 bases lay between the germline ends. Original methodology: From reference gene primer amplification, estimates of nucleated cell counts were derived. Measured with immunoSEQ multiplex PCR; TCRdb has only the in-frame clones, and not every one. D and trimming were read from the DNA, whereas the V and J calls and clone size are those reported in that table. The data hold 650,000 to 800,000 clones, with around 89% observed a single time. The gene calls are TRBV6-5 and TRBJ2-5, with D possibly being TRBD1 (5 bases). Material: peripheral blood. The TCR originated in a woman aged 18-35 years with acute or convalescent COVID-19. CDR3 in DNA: TGTGCCAGCAGTCCGGACACAGAGACCCAGTACTTC. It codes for CASSPDTETQYF.